One and the same sample provided the 17 T cell receptor beta chains below, sequenced in a study of cytomegalovirus exposure and HLA in healthy donors. This PCR relied on a set of 60 Vbeta primers and 13 Jbeta primers. The repertoire was sequenced with immunoSEQ multiplex PCR; TCRdb's copy has only in-frame clones and lacks some. This table has 80,000 to 100,000 clones, around 80% appearing once. Specimen: PBMCs. The receptors derive from a man in his thirties or forties in good health and CMV-seronegative.

This clone is a singleton in its sample. This sequence joins TRBV19 and TRBJ1-2, with D maybe TRBD1 (6 bases). Germline-derived CDR1 and CDR2 are LNHDA and SQIVND (reference sequence). The CDR3 is made up of 13 amino acids. The germline V and J ends were trimmed by 7 bases and 2 bases, with 11 bases remaining between them. The CDR3: CASTRGLNYGYTF. DNA of the CDR3: TGTGCCAGTACAAGGGGGTTAAACTATGGCTACACCTTC.

This CDR3 reads CASSPGRGNYGYTF. DNA for the CDR3: TGTGCCAGCAGCCCGGGACGGGGGAACTATGGCTACACCTTC. The V call is TRBV5-4, the J call TRBJ1-2; tentative D call: TRBD1 (5 bases). V lost 4 bases and J lost 2, with 12 bases in between. CDR1 SGHNT and CDR2 YYREEE come from the germline V gene (reference sequence). The CDR3 runs 14 residues.

The J gene is TRBJ2-3, the V gene TRBV5-4; 12 bases align to TRBD2. V gave up 1 base and J gave up 0 bases; unmatched junction bases: 3. Germline CDR1 SGHNT, CDR2 YYREEE (reference sequence). The CDR3 is 17 amino acids. The CDR3 nucleotides are TGTGCCAGCAGCTTGAGTCTAGCGGGGGGGAGCACAGATACGCAGTATTTT. This sequence encodes CASSLSLAGGSTDTQYF.

V is TRBV19 and J is TRBJ1-2, with D tentatively TRBD1 (6 bases). The ends were cut back, 4 bases at V and 0 bases at J, with 12 bases in the middle. Germline lookup yields CDR1 LNHDA and CDR2 SQIVND (reference sequence). The CDR3 length is 15 residues. The CDR3: CASSKITGSNYGYTF. In nucleotides, the CDR3 is TGTGCCAGTAGTAAAATTACAGGGTCTAACTATGGCTACACCTTC.

J is TRBJ2-5 and V is TRBV5-1; 8 bases are shared with TRBD1. This CDR3 is 14 amino acids long. Per the germline V gene, CDR1 is SGHRS and CDR2 is YFSETQ. V trimming: 3 bases; J trimming: 1 base; junction bases outside the gene matches: 2. Here the CDR3 DNA reads TGCGCCAGCAGCTGGGGGACAGGCCAAGAGACCCAGTACTTC. Translated: CASSWGTGQETQYF.

In DNA form, the CDR3 reads TGTGCCACCAGCGGACTTAATGGGGCCGGGGAGCTGTTTTTT. Translating gives CATSGLNGAGELFF. The genes are TRBV15 and TRBJ2-2; D might be TRBD2 (5 bases). The CDR3 sequence is 14 residues long. From germline, CDR1 is LNHNV and CDR2 YYDKDF (reference sequence). Trimming pared 5 bases from V and 6 bases from J, leaving 13 bases between.

V is TRBV18 and J is TRBJ2-7; 7 nucleotides match TRBD1. Germline assignment: CDR1 KGHSH and CDR2 LQKENI. This CDR3 contains 14 residues. Trimming at V came to 6 bases and at J to 4 bases, leaving 9 bases not matched to a gene. The CDR3 nucleotides read TGTGCCAGCTCCTCGGGACAGCGCGTATACGAGCAGTACTTC. Protein product: CASSSGQRVYEQYF.

CDR3 sequence (DNA): TGTGCCAGCAGCTCGGGTCTTAGCAATCAGCCCCAGCATTTT. Its translation: CASSSGLSNQPQHF. V and J are TRBV27 and TRBJ1-5; no reliable D call. The CDR3 loop spans 14 amino acids. Trimming shortened V by 6 bases and J by 0 bases, and 9 bases separated the two germline ends. Germline CDR1 is MNHEY and CDR2 is SMNVEV (reference sequence).

This clone was seen a few times. The chain is built from TRBV14 and TRBJ2-7; tentatively, D is TRBD2 (6 bases). The CDR3 spans 14 residues. CDR1 SGHDN and CDR2 FVKESK come from the germline V gene. V lost 4 bases to trimming and J lost 2 bases, with 12 bases between them. CDR3 protein: CASSPGDLAYEQYF. The DNA for the CDR3 is TGTGCCAGCAGCCCCGGGGACTTGGCCTACGAGCAGTACTTC.

V is TRBV6-5 and J is TRBJ2-7; 8 bases are a match to TRBD1. CDR1 is MNHEY and CDR2 is SVGAGI in the germline V gene. V shed 2 bases, J shed 7 bases, and the junction held 4 bases outside the gene matches. The CDR3 length is 13 residues. As DNA, the CDR3 is TGTGCCAGCAGTTACCCGGACAGGGTGGAGCAGTACTTC. Its protein product is CASSYPDRVEQYF.

V is TRBV11-1 and J is TRBJ2-1, with D unresolved. The CDR3 runs 14 residues. Germline V CDR1 and CDR2: SGHAT, FQDESV (reference sequence). Trimming removed 3 bases at V and 4 bases at J, with 10 bases between. The CDR3 here is CASSFSSGYNEQFF. The CDR3 DNA is TGTGCCAGCAGCTTCAGTTCGGGTTACAATGAGCAGTTCTTC. Full variable domain (outside the CDR3, taken from reference TRBV11-1 and TRBJ2-1): EAEVAQSPRYKITEKSQAVAFWCDPISGHATLYWYRQILGQGPELLVQFQDESVVDDSQLPKDRFSAERLKGVDSTLKIQPAELGDSAMYLCASSFSSGYNEQFFGPGTRLTVL.

The chain recombines TRBV5-1 with TRBJ1-4; 7 bases agree with TRBD1. Germline-derived CDR1 and CDR2 are SGHRS and YFSETQ. The CDR3 covers 14 residues. V shed 0 bases, J shed 12 bases, and the junction held 8 bases outside the gene matches. The CDR3 sequence: CASSLGGGEAELFF. In DNA, the CDR3 is TGCGCCAGCAGCTTGGGAGGGGGCGAGGCAGAACTGTTTTTT.

This clone was recorded only once. The CDR3 sequence is CASSPGQGQYGYTF. The CDR3 DNA reads as TGTGCCAGCAGCCCGGGACAGGGGCAATATGGCTACACCTTC. V usage is TRBV7-8 and J usage is TRBJ1-2, with 10 nucleotides matching TRBD1. The V gene's germline CDR1 is SGHVS and CDR2 FQNEAQ. CDR3 length equals 14 residues. V lost 5 bases to trimming and J lost 5 bases; unmatched junction nucleotides: 5.

This clone has just a few counts. The gene calls are TRBV11-2 and TRBJ2-1, with 10 bases fitting TRBD2. After removal of 1 base from V and 2 bases from J, the junction contained 8 bases not matched to a gene. Germline V lookup: CDR1 SGHAT, CDR2 FQNNGV. The CDR3 sequence is 18 residues long. CDR3 protein: CASSLVRPSGSPYNEQFF. The DNA for the CDR3 is TGTGCCAGCAGCTTAGTTCGGCCTAGCGGGAGCCCCTACAATGAGCAGTTCTTC. Using reference TRBV11-2 and TRBJ2-1 for the parts outside the CDR3, the full variable domain is EAGVAQSPRYKIIEKRQSVAFWCNPISGHATLYWYQQILGQGPKLLIQFQNNGVVDDSQLPKDRFSAERLKGVDSTLKIQPAKLEDSAVYLCASSLVRPSGSPYNEQFFGPGTRLTVL.

The rearrangement links TRBV30 to TRBJ2-7; possible D gene TRBD2, 6 bases. The CDR3 is made up of 12 amino acids. Germline CDR1 is GTSNPN and CDR2 is SVGIG (reference sequence). Trimming stripped 0 bases from V and 9 bases from J, with 12 bases between. The CDR3 spells CAWSVGGNGQYF. The DNA of the CDR3 is TGTGCCTGGAGTGTGGGGGGAAATGGGCAGTACTTC.

The CDR3 sequence is CASRILAGDHNEQFF. As DNA, the CDR3 is TGTGCCAGCAGAATACTAGCGGGAGACCACAATGAGCAGTTCTTC. This chain connects TRBV7-9 to TRBJ2-1; 11 nucleotides line up with TRBD2. Germline V CDR1 and CDR2: SEHNR, FQNEAQ (reference sequence). The CDR3 covers 15 residues. V was clipped by 6 bases and J by 5 bases; unmatched bases: 6. The full variable domain, rest sourced from reference TRBV7-9 and TRBJ2-1, is DTGVSQNPRHKITKRGQNVTFRCDPISEHNRLYWYRQTLGQGPEFLTYFQNEAQLEKSRLLSDRFSAERPKGSFSTLEIQRTEQGDSAMYLCASRILAGDHNEQFFGPGTRLTVL.

The chain combines TRBV5-6 with TRBJ2-2; no definite D call. V lost 2 bases to trimming and J lost 5 bases, with 7 bases between them. CDR1 SGHDT and CDR2 YYEEEE come from the germline V gene. The CDR3 has 13 residues. In DNA, the CDR3 is TGTGCCAGCAGCTTAAGGAGAACCGGGGAGCTGTTTTTT. This gives the protein CASSLRRTGELFF.